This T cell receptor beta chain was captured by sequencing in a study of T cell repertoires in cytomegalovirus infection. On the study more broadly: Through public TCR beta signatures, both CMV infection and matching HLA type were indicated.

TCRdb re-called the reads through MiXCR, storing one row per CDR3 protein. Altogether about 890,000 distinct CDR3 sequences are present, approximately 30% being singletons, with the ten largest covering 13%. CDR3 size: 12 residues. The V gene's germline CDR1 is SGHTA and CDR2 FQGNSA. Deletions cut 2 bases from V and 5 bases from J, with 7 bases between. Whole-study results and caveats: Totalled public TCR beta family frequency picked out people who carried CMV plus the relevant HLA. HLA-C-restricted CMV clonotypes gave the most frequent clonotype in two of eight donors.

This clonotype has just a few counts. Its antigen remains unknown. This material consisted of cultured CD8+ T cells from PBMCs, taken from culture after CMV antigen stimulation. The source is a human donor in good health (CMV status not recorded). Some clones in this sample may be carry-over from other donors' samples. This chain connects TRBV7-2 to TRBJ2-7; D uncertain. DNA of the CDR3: TGTGCCAGCAGCTTACCCGGCGACGAGCAGTACGTC. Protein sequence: CASSLPGDEQYV.